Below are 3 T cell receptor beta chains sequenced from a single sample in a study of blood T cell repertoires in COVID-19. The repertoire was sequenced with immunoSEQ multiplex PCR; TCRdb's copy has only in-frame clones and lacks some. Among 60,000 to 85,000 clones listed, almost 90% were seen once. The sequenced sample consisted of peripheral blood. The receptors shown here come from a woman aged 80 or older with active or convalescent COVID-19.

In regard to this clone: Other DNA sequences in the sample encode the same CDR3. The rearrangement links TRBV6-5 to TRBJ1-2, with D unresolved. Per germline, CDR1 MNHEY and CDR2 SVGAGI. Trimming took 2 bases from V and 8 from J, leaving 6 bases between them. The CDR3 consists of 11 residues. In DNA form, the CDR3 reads TGTGCCAGCAGTTACCGCGGGGGCTACACCTTC. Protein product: CASSYRGGYTF.

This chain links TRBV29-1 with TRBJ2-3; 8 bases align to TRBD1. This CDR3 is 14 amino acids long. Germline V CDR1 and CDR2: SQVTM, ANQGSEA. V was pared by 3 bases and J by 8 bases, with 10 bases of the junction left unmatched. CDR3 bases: TGCAGCGTTGAGCCAGGACAGGGACAAGGTACGCAGTATTTT. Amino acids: CSVEPGQGQGTQYF.

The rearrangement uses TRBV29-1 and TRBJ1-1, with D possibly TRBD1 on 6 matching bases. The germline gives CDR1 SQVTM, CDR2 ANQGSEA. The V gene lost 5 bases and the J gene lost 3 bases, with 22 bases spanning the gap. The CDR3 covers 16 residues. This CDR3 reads CSVTGNQYFGDTEAFF. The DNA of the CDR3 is TGCAGCGTTACAGGGAATCAATACTTTGGGGACACTGAAGCTTTCTTT.